Below, 27 T cell receptor beta chains from the same sample are listed, as sequenced in a study of T cell responses to AZD1222 COVID-19 vaccine. Sequencing used immunoSEQ multiplex PCR; TCRdb keeps in-frame clones, though not all of them. The sample contains some 140,000 clones, 80% to 90% of which appear only once. Sequenced here: peripheral blood, sampled on day 0 of MenACWY control vaccination. These receptors originate from an adult in good health.

This clone was seen only a few times. The rearrangement uses TRBV7-2 and TRBJ1-5; D may be TRBD1 (5 bases). V was trimmed by 4 bases and J by 6 bases, leaving 16 bases between them. CDR3 length: 15 residues. CDR1 SGHTA and CDR2 FQGNSA come from the germline V gene. CDR3 in amino acids: CASSSWEGAGQPQHF. CDR3 DNA sequence: TGTGCCAGCAGCTCGTGGGAAGGGGCCGGTCAGCCCCAGCATTTT.

V is TRBV5-1 and J is TRBJ2-5; D is ambiguous. Trimming cost V 0 bases and J 1 base, with 7 bases left between them. Looked up from germline, CDR1 is SGHRS and CDR2 is YFSETQ. This CDR3 spans 14 amino acids. Here the CDR3 reads CASSLVVSQETQYF. As DNA, the CDR3 is TGCGCCAGCAGCTTGGTCGTATCCCAAGAGACCCAGTACTTC. Combining the CDR3 with reference TRBV5-1 and TRBJ2-5 gives the whole variable domain KAGVTQTPRYLIKTRGQQVTLSCSPISGHRSVSWYQQTPGQGLQFLFEYFSETQRNKGNFPGRFSGRQFSNSRSEMNVSTLELGDSALYLCASSLVVSQETQYFGPGTRLLVL.

The chain employs TRBV6-5 and TRBJ2-7; 9 nucleotides match TRBD1. V lost 6 bases, J lost 4 bases, and 10 bases stayed unmatched. CDR1 is MNHEY, CDR2 SVGAGI, per germline. This CDR3 is built from 15 residues. The CDR3 loop is CASSQLGQGNYEQYF. CDR3 coding DNA: TGTGCCAGCAGCCAACTGGGACAGGGTAATTACGAGCAGTACTTC.

V and J are TRBV5-1 and TRBJ2-5; D perhaps matches TRBD1 (5 bases). The CDR3 is 16 residues long. The V gene lost 0 bases and the J gene lost 3 bases, with 15 bases spanning the gap. Germline CDR1 SGHRS, CDR2 YFSETQ. DNA of the CDR3: TGCGCCAGCAGCTTGGACATCTGGGGCAAGGAAGAGACCCAGTACTTC. Residues: CASSLDIWGKEETQYF.

The DNA of the CDR3 is TGCGCCAGCAGCTTGAAAGGGACAGGGGTGGGTGAGCAGTACTTC. Translation: CASSLKGTGVGEQYF. This chain joins TRBV5-1 and TRBJ2-7, with 10 bases matching TRBD1. The CDR3 is made up of 15 amino acids. The germline V gene has CDR1 SGHRS and CDR2 YFSETQ. The V segment lost 1 base and the J segment 7 bases; nucleotides outside the gene matches: 8.

This clone was recorded once. This sequence joins TRBV5-1 and TRBJ2-2, with D unclear. Germline V gives CDR1 SGHRS, CDR2 YFSETQ. The CDR3 has 15 residues. Trimming cost V 4 bases and J 4 bases, with 14 bases left between them. The CDR3, as DNA: TGCGCCAGCAGCCCATCAGGTTTTTCCACCGGGGAGCTGTTTTTT. This codes for CASSPSGFSTGELFF.

The chain joins TRBV11-3 to TRBJ2-5, with TRBD1 matching 8 bases. Germline V gene lookup returns CDR1 SGHNT and CDR2 YENEEA. The CDR3 totals 15 residues. J gave up 3 bases and V 1 base, and 4 bases lay outside the gene matches. CDR3 protein: CASSLGLTGEETQYF. The CDR3 DNA reads as TGTGCCAGCAGCTTAGGCTTGACAGGGGAAGAGACCCAGTACTTC.

The chain has TRBV4-2 and TRBJ2-1, with no clear D. Looked up from germline, CDR1 is LGHNA and CDR2 is YNFKEQ. The CDR3 loop spans 14 amino acids. V was pared by 3 bases and J by 6 bases, with 12 bases between. For the CDR3, the DNA is TGTGCCAGCAGCCAGACCCCAAGTTCCAATGAGCAGTTCTTC. Encoded protein: CASSQTPSSNEQFF.

The chain recombines TRBV9 with TRBJ2-7, with 7 bases that match TRBD1. Germline trimming cut 4 bases from V and 6 bases from J; bases unmatched to any gene: 7. This CDR3 contains 13 residues. CDR1 and CDR2 from the germline V gene are SGDLS and YYNGEE. The CDR3 sequence is CASSSRGFGEQYF. The CDR3 DNA sequence: TGTGCCAGCAGCTCCAGGGGGTTCGGCGAGCAGTACTTC.

The gene calls are TRBV4-1 and TRBJ1-6, with 10 nucleotides matching TRBD1. From germline, CDR1 is MGHRA and CDR2 YSYEKL. CDR3 length equals 19 residues. The V segment lost 0 bases and the J segment 8 bases; nucleotides outside the gene matches: 13. The CDR3 nucleotides are TGCGCCAGCAGCCAAGATTCCGCCGGGACAGGGGCGACGCATTCACCCCTCCACTTT. It codes for CASSQDSAGTGATHSPLHF.

With respect to this clone: This CDR3 is also generated by other DNA sequences in the sample. The V call is TRBV27, the J call TRBJ2-1; 9 bases line up with TRBD1. The junction had 4 bases not matched to a gene; V was cut back by 6 bases and J by 7 bases. CDR3 length: 13 amino acids. Germline CDR1 is MNHEY and CDR2 is SMNVEV (reference sequence). CDR3 residues: CASRGTGRNEQFF. CDR3 nucleotide sequence: TGTGCCAGCAGAGGGACAGGGCGGAATGAGCAGTTCTTC.

In its sample, this clone was seen a few times. J is TRBJ1-2 and V is TRBV28; tentative D call: TRBD1 (6 bases). V dropped 6 bases and J dropped 4 bases, with 15 bases sitting between them. The CDR3 contains 14 residues. CDR1 and CDR2 from the germline V gene are MDHEN and SYDVKM. CDR3 protein: CASSFPGGVYGYTF. The CDR3 coding sequence is TGTGCCAGCAGCTTCCCGGGGGGCGTCTATGGCTACACCTTC.

This chain connects TRBV19 to TRBJ1-1; TRBD1 is a possible D gene (6 bases). V lost 2 bases and J lost 4, with 14 bases in between. This CDR3 contains 15 residues. Germline V gene lookup returns CDR1 LNHDA and CDR2 SQIVND (reference sequence). CDR3 bases: TGTGCCAGTAGTATAATACAGGGTGGGGGCACTGAAGCTTTCTTT. Its translation: CASSIIQGGGTEAFF.

This clone has more than one count but fewer than ten. CDR3 sequence reads: CASSWDRAGANVLTF. The CDR3 nucleotides read TGTGCCAGCAGCTGGGACAGGGCAGGGGCCAACGTCCTGACTTTC. The V and J genes are TRBV2 and TRBJ2-6, with 9 bases fitting TRBD1. J gave up 4 bases and V 6 bases, and 4 bases lay outside the gene matches. Germline V gene sequence: CDR1 SNHLY, CDR2 FYNNEI. CDR3 length: 15 residues.

The V and J genes are TRBV19 and TRBJ2-7; D is perhaps TRBD1 (7 bases). The CDR3 spans 11 residues. Germline CDR1 and CDR2: LNHDA and SQIVND (reference sequence). Trimming stripped 9 bases from V and 3 bases from J, with 9 bases between. CDR3 in amino acids: CASQGGYEQYF. CDR3 in DNA: TGTGCCAGCCAGGGGGGCTACGAGCAGTACTTC.

In its sample, this clone was seen once. CDR3 in DNA: TGTGCCTGGAGTTCAGGACTATCCCAAGAGACCCAGTACTTC. Protein: CAWSSGLSQETQYF. The chain links TRBV30 to TRBJ2-5; tentatively, D is TRBD2 (6 bases). V was pared by 2 bases and J by 1 base, with 11 bases between. The germline V gene has CDR1 GTSNPN and CDR2 SVGIG (reference sequence). This CDR3 is built from 14 residues. The complete variable domain, with remaining parts taken from reference TRBV30 and TRBJ2-5, reads SQTIHQWPATLVQPVGSPLSLECTVEGTSNPNLYWYRQAAGRGLQLLFYSVGIGQISSEVPQNLSASRPQDRQFILSSKKLLLSDSGFYLCAWSSGLSQETQYFGPGTRLLVL.

This clone was seen more than once but under ten times. V is TRBV11-2 and J is TRBJ2-2; 10 bases match TRBD2. After removal of 5 bases from V and 6 bases from J, the junction contained 6 bases not matched to a gene. Germline V gene sequence: CDR1 SGHAT, CDR2 FQNNGV. CDR3 length equals 15 residues. The DNA for the CDR3 is TGTGCCAGCAGCCCTAGCGGGAGTGGCGCCGGGGAGCTGTTTTTT. It codes for CASSPSGSGAGELFF.

The gene calls are TRBV4-3 and TRBJ2-3; D is unresolved. V lost 0 bases to trimming and J lost 1 base, with 8 bases between them. Germline lookup yields CDR1 LGHNA and CDR2 YSLEER. The CDR3 spans 15 residues. CDR3 sequence (DNA): TGCGCCAGCAGCCAAGATCTGAGTGGCACAGATACGCAGTATTTT. It codes for CASSQDLSGTDTQYF.

J is TRBJ1-5 and V is TRBV14, with D perhaps TRBD1 (5 bases). V was cut by 4 bases and J by 4 bases, with 17 bases left in between. The CDR3 is made up of 16 amino acids. Germline V gives CDR1 SGHDN, CDR2 FVKESK. The chain's CDR3 is CASSLRGGSSNQPQHF. The CDR3 DNA reads TGTGCCAGCAGCCTGCGGGGCGGATCCTCGAATCAGCCCCAGCATTTT. Full variable domain (outside the CDR3, taken from reference TRBV14 and TRBJ1-5): EAGVTQFPSHSVIEKGQTVTLRCDPISGHDNLYWYRRVMGKEIKFLLHFVKESKQDESGMPNNRFLAERTGGTYSTLKVQPAELEDSGVYFCASSLRGGSSNQPQHFGDGTRLSIL.

The V gene is TRBV6-1, the J gene TRBJ1-1; maybe TRBD1 (5 bases). The CDR3 runs to 14 residues. The germline gives CDR1 MNHNS, CDR2 SASEGT. V lost 3 bases to trimming and J lost 7 bases, with 15 bases between them. In DNA, the CDR3 is TGTGCCAGCAGTGAGGGGGTTGGGCAGTTTGAAGCTTTCTTT. It encodes CASSEGVGQFEAFF.

This rearrangement joins TRBV19 to TRBJ2-2; a possible D gene is TRBD1 (6 bases). Trimming stripped 1 base from V and 5 bases from J, with 17 bases between. The CDR3 covers 17 residues. CDR1 and CDR2 from the germline V gene are LNHDA and SQIVND (reference sequence). The CDR3 is CASSIGGQGFYTGELFF. The DNA for the CDR3 is TGTGCCAGTAGTATAGGGGGGCAGGGGTTCTATACCGGGGAGCTGTTTTTT.

V usage is TRBV7-8 and J usage is TRBJ2-7; D is perhaps TRBD2 (6 bases). Trimming removed 1 base from V and 0 bases from J, with 16 bases in between. Per the germline V gene, CDR1 is SGHVS and CDR2 is FQNEAQ. This CDR3 is built from 17 residues. CDR3 coding DNA: TGTGCCAGCAGCTTAGGACCTAGCGTGGGATCCTCCTACGAGCAGTACTTC. Translating it yields CASSLGPSVGSSYEQYF.

The chain combines TRBV25-1 with TRBJ1-4; D might be TRBD1 (5 bases). CDR1 is MGHDK and CDR2 is SYGVNS in the germline V gene. This CDR3 has 14 residues. Trimming took off 5 bases at V and 5 bases at J, with 12 bases between the two ends. The CDR3, as DNA: TGTGCCAGCAGTCGGGCAGGGATAAATGAAAAACTGTTTTTT. Amino acid sequence: CASSRAGINEKLFF.

This clone was counted a few times. CDR3 in amino acids: CASSSSGGQETQYF. The CDR3 DNA reads TGTGCCAGCAGCTCTTCAGGGGGCCAAGAGACCCAGTACTTC. The rearrangement links TRBV11-2 to TRBJ2-5; TRBD1 agrees at 7 bases. The CDR3 contains 14 residues. The germline gives CDR1 SGHAT, CDR2 FQNNGV. V gave up 4 bases and J gave up 1 base; unmatched junction bases: 3.

This clone occurred a few times. The genes are TRBV4-1 and TRBJ1-1; TRBD1 matches 7 bases. CDR3 size: 16 residues. Germline CDR1 and CDR2: MGHRA and YSYEKL. The V segment lost 3 bases and the J segment 7 bases; nucleotides outside the gene matches: 14. CDR3 sequence reads: CASSQTGYGFTNEAFF. In nucleotides, the CDR3 is TGCGCCAGCAGCCAGACAGGGTATGGTTTTACTAATGAAGCTTTCTTT.

This chain joins TRBV30 and TRBJ2-7; possibly TRBD2 for D (5 bases). Trimming cost V 6 bases and J 6 bases, with 21 bases left between them. CDR3 length equals 14 residues. Per the germline V gene, CDR1 is GTSNPN and CDR2 is SVGIG (reference sequence). This CDR3 reads CACLAGGPRVEQYF. Written as DNA, the CDR3 is TGTGCCTGTCTTGCCGGAGGCCCGCGGGTCGAGCAGTACTTC.

V usage is TRBV10-3 and J usage is TRBJ2-1; D unresolved. Trimming stripped 3 bases from V and 10 bases from J, with 16 bases between. Germline lookup yields CDR1 ENHRY and CDR2 SYGVKD. The CDR3 is 14 residues long. This chain's CDR3 is CAISEGTVLNEQFF. CDR3 coding DNA: TGTGCCATCAGTGAAGGTACTGTCCTCAACGAGCAGTTCTTC.